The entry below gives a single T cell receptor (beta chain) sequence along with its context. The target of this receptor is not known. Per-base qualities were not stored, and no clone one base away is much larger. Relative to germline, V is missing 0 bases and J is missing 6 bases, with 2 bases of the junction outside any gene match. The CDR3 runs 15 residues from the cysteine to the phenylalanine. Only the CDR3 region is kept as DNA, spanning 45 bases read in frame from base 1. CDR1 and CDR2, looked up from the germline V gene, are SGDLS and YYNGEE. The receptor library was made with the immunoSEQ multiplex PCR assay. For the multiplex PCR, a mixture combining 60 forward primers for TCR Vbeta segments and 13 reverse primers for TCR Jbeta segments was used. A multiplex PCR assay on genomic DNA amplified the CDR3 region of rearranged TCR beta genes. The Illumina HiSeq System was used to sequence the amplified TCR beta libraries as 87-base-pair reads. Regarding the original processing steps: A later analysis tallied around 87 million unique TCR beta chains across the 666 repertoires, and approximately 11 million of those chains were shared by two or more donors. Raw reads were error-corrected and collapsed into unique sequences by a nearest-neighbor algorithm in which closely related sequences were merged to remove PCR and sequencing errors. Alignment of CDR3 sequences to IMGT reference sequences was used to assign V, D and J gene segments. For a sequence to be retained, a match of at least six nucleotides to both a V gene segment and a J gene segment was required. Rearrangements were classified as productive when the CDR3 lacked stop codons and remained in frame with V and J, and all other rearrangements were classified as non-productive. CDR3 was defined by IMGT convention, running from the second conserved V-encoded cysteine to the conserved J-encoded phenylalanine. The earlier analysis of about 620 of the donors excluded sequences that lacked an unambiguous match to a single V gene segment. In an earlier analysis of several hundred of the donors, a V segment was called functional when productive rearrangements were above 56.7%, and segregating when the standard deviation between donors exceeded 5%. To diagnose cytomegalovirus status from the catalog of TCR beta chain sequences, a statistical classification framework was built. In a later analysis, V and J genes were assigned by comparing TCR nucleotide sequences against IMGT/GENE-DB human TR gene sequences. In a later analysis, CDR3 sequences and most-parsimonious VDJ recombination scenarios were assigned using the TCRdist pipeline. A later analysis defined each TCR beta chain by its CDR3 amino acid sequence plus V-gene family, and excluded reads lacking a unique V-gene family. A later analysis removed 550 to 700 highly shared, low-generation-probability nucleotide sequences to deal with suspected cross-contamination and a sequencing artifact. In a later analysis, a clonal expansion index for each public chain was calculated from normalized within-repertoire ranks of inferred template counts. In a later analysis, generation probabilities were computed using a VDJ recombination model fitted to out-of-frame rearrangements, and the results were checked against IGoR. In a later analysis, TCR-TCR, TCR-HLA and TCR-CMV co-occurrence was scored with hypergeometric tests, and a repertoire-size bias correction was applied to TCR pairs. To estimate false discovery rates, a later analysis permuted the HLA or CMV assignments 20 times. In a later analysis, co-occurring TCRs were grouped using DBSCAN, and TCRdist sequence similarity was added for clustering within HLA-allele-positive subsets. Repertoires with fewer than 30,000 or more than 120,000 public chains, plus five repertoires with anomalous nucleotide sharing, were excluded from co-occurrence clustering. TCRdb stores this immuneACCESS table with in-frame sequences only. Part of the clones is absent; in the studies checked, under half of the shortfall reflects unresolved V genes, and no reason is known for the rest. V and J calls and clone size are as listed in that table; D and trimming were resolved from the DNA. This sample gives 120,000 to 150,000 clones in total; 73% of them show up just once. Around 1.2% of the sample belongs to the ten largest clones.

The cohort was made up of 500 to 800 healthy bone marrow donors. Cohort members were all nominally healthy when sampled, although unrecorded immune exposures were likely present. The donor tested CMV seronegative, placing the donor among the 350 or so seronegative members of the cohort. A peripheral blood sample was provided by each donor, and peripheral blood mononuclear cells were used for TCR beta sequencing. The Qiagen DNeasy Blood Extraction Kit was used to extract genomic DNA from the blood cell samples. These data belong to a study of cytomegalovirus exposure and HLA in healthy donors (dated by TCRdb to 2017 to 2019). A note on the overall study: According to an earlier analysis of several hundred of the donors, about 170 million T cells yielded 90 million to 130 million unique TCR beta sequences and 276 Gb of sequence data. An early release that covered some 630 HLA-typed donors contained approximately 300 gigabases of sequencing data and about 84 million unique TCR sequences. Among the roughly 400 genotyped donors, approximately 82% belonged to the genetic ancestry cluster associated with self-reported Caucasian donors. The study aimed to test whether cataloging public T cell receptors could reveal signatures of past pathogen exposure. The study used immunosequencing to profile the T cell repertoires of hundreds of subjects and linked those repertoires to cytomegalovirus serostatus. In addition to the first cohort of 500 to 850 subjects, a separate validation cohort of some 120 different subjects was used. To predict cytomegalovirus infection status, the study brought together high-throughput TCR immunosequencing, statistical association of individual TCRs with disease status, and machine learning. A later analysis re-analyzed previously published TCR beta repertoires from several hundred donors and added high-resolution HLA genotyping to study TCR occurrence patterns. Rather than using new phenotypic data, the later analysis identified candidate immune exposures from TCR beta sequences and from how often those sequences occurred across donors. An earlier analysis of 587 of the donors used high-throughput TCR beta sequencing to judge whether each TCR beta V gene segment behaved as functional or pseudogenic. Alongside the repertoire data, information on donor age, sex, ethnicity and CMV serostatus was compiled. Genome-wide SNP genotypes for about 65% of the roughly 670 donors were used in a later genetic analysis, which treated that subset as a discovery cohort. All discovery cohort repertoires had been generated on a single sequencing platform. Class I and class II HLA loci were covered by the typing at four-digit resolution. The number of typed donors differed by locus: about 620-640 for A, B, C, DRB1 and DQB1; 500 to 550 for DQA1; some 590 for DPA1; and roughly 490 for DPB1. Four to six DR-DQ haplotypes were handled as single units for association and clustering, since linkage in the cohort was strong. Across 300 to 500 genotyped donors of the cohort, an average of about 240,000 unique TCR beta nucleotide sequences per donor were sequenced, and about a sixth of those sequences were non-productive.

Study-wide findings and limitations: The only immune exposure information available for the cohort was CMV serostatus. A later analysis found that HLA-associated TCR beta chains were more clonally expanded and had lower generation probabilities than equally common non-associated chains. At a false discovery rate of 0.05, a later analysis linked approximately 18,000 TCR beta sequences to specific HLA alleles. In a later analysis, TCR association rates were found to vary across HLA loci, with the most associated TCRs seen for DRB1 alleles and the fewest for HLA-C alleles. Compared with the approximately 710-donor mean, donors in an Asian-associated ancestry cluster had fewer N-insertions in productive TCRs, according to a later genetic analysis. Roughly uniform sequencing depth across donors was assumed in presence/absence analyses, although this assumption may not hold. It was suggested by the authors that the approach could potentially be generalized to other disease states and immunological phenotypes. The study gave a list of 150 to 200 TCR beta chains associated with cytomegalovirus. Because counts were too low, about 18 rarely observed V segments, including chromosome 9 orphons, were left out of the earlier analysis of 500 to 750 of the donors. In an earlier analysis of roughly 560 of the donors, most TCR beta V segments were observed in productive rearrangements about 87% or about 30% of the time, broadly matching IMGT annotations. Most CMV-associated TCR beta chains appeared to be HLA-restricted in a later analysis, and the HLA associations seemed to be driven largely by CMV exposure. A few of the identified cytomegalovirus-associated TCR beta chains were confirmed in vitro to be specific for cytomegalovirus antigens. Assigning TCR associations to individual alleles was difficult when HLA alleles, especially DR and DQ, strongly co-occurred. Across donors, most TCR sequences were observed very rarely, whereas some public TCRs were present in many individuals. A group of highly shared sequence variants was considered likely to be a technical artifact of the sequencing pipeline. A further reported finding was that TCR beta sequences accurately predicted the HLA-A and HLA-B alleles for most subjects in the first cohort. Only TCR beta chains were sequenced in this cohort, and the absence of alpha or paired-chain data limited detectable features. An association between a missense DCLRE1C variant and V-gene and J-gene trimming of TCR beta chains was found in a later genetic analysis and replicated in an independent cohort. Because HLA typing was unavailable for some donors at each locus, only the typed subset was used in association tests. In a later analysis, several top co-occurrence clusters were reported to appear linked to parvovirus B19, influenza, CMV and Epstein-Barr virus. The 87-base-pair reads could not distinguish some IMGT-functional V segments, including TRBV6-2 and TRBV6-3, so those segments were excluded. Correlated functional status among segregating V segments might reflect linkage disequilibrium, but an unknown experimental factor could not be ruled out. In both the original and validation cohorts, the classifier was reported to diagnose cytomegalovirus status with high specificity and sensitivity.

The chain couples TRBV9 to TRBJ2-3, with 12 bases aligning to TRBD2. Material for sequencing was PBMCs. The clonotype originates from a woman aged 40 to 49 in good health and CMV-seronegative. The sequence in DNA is TGTGCCAGCAGCGTAGAAACTAGCGGGGGGGATACGCAGTATTTT. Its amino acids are CASSVETSGGDTQYF.